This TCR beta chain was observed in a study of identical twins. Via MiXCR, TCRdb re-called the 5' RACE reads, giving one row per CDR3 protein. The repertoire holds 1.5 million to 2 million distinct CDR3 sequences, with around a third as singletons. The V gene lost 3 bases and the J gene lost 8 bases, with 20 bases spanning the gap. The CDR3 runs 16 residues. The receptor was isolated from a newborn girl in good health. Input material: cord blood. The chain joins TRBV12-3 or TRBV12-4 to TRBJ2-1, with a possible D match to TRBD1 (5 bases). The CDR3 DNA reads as TGTGCCAGCAGTTTGGGCCTGACTCGGACATTGGATGAGCAGTTCTTC. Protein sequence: CASSLGLTRTLDEQFF.